What follows describes a single T cell receptor beta chain. After removal of 4 bases from V and 4 bases from J, the junction contained 5 bases not matched to a gene. CDR1 is LGHNA, CDR2 YSLEER, per germline. The CDR3 extends over 15 amino acids. MiXCR was run by TCRdb on the 5' RACE reads, yielding one entry per CDR3 protein. The data contain about 200,000 distinct CDR3 sequences, roughly a tenth of them singletons. The data are from a study of identical twins. The receptor comes from a man aged 50 or older in good health. The specimen sequenced was memory T cells sorted from blood. V usage is TRBV4-3 and J usage is TRBJ2-1; 9 positions agree with TRBD2. The CDR3 protein is CASSPGSGGYNEQFF. In DNA, the CDR3 is TGCGCCAGCAGCCCTGGTAGCGGGGGTTACAATGAGCAGTTCTTC.